The 17 T cell receptor beta chains given below trace back to one sample, sequenced in a study of T cell responses to AZD1222 COVID-19 vaccine. TCRdb's table, derived via immunoSEQ multiplex PCR, lists solely in-frame clones and lacks some. The sample records about 180,000 clones, about nine tenths being singletons. The starting material was peripheral blood, obtained on day 0 of AZD1222 vaccination. These receptors were obtained from an adult in good health.

V usage is TRBV19 and J usage is TRBJ2-1; a weak D match, TRBD1 (6 bases). Looked up from germline, CDR1 is LNHDA and CDR2 is SQIVND (reference sequence). The CDR3 contains 13 residues. V lost 2 bases and J lost 7, with 9 bases in between. For the CDR3, the DNA is TGTGCCAGTAGTATATTGCAGGGGAATGAGCAGTTCTTC. Amino acids: CASSILQGNEQFF. Filled out from reference TRBV19 and TRBJ2-1, the complete variable domain reads DGGITQSPKYLFRKEGQNVTLSCEQNLNHDAMYWYRQDPGQGLRLIYYSQIVNDFQKGDIAEGYSVSREKKESFPLTVTSAQKNPTAFYLCASSILQGNEQFFGPGTRLTVL.

The rearrangement joins TRBV5-1 to TRBJ2-1; 13 nucleotides line up with TRBD2. V was clipped by 4 bases and J by 1 base; unmatched bases: 5. The CDR3 has 17 residues. CDR1 is SGHRS and CDR2 is YFSETQ in the germline V gene. The CDR3 DNA is TGCGCCAGCAGCCAGGGACTAGCGGGATTGTCCTACAATGAGCAGTTCTTC. Its protein product is CASSQGLAGLSYNEQFF.

This clone was observed a single time. The J gene is TRBJ1-5, the V gene TRBV19; 10 bases map to TRBD1. Germline assignment: CDR1 LNHDA and CDR2 SQIVND (reference sequence). The V gene end was trimmed by 5 bases and the J gene end by 7 bases; junction bases not matched to a gene: 14. The CDR3 consists of 17 residues. CDR3 residues: CASSPWEDRGGRQPQHF. In DNA form, the CDR3 reads TGTGCCAGTAGTCCTTGGGAGGACAGGGGGGGTAGACAGCCCCAGCATTTT.

This chain connects TRBV9 to TRBJ2-5; D is uncertain. The ends were cut back, 3 bases at V and 5 bases at J, with 17 bases in the middle. CDR3 length: 15 residues. CDR1 is SGDLS, CDR2 YYNGEE, per germline. This chain's CDR3 is CASSESPLSSETQYF. DNA for the CDR3: TGTGCCAGCAGCGAGAGCCCCTTGTCGTCGGAGACCCAGTACTTC.

This chain links TRBV4-1 with TRBJ1-2; D unresolved. Germline loops: CDR1 MGHRA, CDR2 YSYEKL. This CDR3 contains 15 residues. V gave up 0 bases and J gave up 7 bases, with 15 bases separating them. The CDR3 DNA reads TGCGCCAGCAGCCAAGATCAAAGGTCAACGGGTGGCTACACCTTC. It translates to CASSQDQRSTGGYTF.

The chain employs TRBV6-5 and TRBJ2-1; 7 positions match TRBD2. This CDR3 comprises 15 residues. Germline V gene sequence: CDR1 MNHEY, CDR2 SVGAGI. The V and J ends lost 3 bases and 0 bases, in that order; junction bases with no gene match: 2. The CDR3 DNA is TGTGCCAGCAGTTATCGGACTAGCTCCTACAATGAGCAGTTCTTC. It is translated as CASSYRTSSYNEQFF.

The CDR3 loop is CASSMGADTQYF. DNA for the CDR3: TGTGCCAGTAGTATGGGGGCGGATACGCAGTATTTT. The chain joins TRBV19 to TRBJ2-3, with D perhaps TRBD1 (6 bases). This CDR3 has 12 residues. Trimming pared 3 bases from V and 6 bases from J, leaving 7 bases between. The germline V gene has CDR1 LNHDA and CDR2 SQIVND (reference sequence).

The chain combines TRBV7-9 with TRBJ1-6; 12 positions match TRBD1. The ends lost 4 bases at V and 2 bases at J; junction bases unmatched: 3. From germline, CDR1 is SEHNR and CDR2 FQNEAQ (reference sequence). The CDR3 length is 17 residues. CDR3 DNA: TGTGCCAGCAGCTCGGGACAGGGGGCCACCTATAATTCACCCCTCCACTTT. This gives the protein CASSSGQGATYNSPLHF. Full variable domain (missing parts from reference TRBV7-9 and TRBJ1-6): DTGVSQNPRHKITKRGQNVTFRCDPISEHNRLYWYRQTLGQGPEFLTYFQNEAQLEKSRLLSDRFSAERPKGSFSTLEIQRTEQGDSAMYLCASSSGQGATYNSPLHFGNGTRLTVT.

The chain combines TRBV4-1 with TRBJ2-7, with 8 nucleotides matching TRBD2. CDR3 length: 16 residues. J was trimmed by 7 bases and V by 1 base; bases with no gene match: 12. Germline CDR1 reads MGHRA; CDR2 reads YSYEKL. CDR3 in DNA: TGCGCCAGCAGCCAAGGGTGGGCTAGCGGGCCGGGGGAGCAGTACTTC. Translating gives CASSQGWASGPGEQYF.

This clone was counted a few times. V is TRBV6-2 or TRBV6-3 and J is TRBJ1-1; 8 nucleotides match TRBD1. This CDR3 has 14 amino acids. J lost 7 bases, V lost 6 bases, and 10 bases had no gene match. Germline lookup yields CDR1 MNHEY and CDR2 SVGEGT. The DNA for the CDR3 is TGTGCCAGCAGCCATCTCAGGGGGCAAGGTGAAGCTTTCTTT. It specifies CASSHLRGQGEAFF.

The chain uses TRBV7-3 and TRBJ2-2; D may be TRBD1 (6 bases). From germline, CDR1 is SGHTA and CDR2 FQGTGA. The V and J ends lost 0 bases and 6 bases respectively, with 11 bases between them. The CDR3 is 15 residues long. CDR3 coding DNA: TGTGCCAGCAGCTTAACCGAACAGGGATCCGGGGAGCTGTTTTTT. This encodes CASSLTEQGSGELFF.

The chain recombines TRBV19 with TRBJ2-5; no reliable D call. V was shortened by 8 bases and J by 3 bases, with 4 bases between the two germline ends. CDR3 length: 10 amino acids. The germline CDR1 and CDR2 sequences are LNHDA and SQIVND (reference sequence). The CDR3 coding sequence is TGTGCCAGTGGGAAAGAGACCCAGTACTTC. It yields the protein CASGKETQYF.

CDR3 DNA sequence: TGTGCCAGCAGTGACCTAAATGAAGCTTTCTTT. It is translated as CASSDLNEAFF. The chain recombines TRBV25-1 with TRBJ1-1; D gene unclear. Between the trimmed V and J ends, which lost 3 bases and 7 bases, there was a span of 6 bases. This CDR3 region has 11 residues. From germline, CDR1 is MGHDK and CDR2 SYGVNS.

The rearrangement uses TRBV4-3 and TRBJ1-4; 9 bases agree with TRBD1. With V trimmed by 1 base and J by 8 bases, 5 bases remained unmatched. Per the germline V gene, CDR1 is LGHNA and CDR2 is YSLEER. CDR3 size: 15 residues. The CDR3 region has the DNA TGCGCCAGCAGCCAAGGGACAGGGGTAAACGAAAAACTGTTTTTT. It encodes CASSQGTGVNEKLFF.

This clone showed up just once. The chain couples TRBV6-4 to TRBJ1-1, with a weak D call TRBD1 (5 bases). The V end lost 2 bases, the J end lost 5 bases, and 9 bases lay between the germline ends. CDR1 is MRHNA, CDR2 SNTAGT, per germline. This CDR3 is built from 13 residues. In DNA, the CDR3 is TGTGCCAGCAGTGACAGGAGGGGAACTGAAGCTTTCTTT. It translates to CASSDRRGTEAFF.

The rearrangement uses TRBV30 and TRBJ1-6; a weak D match, TRBD1 (5 bases). Germline-derived CDR1 and CDR2 are GTSNPN and SVGIG (reference sequence). The V end lost 3 bases, the J end lost 10 bases, and 13 bases lay between the germline ends. This CDR3 has 13 residues. The CDR3 DNA sequence: TGTGCCTGGAGGGGACTGATTCAATCACCCCTCCACTTT. Protein product: CAWRGLIQSPLHF.

The chain recombines TRBV28 with TRBJ2-7; TRBD2 might be the D (6 bases). Germline V gene sequence: CDR1 MDHEN, CDR2 SYDVKM. The CDR3 is 13 residues long. The V gene lost 3 bases and the J gene lost 6 bases, with 12 bases spanning the gap. The CDR3, as DNA: TGTGCCAGCAGTTTCAGACTAGTTGGCGAGCAGTACTTC. Encoded protein: CASSFRLVGEQYF.